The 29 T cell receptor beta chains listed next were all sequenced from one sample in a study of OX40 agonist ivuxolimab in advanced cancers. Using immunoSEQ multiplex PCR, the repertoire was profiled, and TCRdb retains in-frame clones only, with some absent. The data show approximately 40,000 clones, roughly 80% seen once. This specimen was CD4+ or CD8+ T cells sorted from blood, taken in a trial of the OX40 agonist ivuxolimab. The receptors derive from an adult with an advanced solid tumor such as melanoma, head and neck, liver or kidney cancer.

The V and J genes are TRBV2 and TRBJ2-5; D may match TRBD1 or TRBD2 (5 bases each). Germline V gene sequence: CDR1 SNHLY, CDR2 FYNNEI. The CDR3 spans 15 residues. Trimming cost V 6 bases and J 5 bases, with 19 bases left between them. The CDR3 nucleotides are TGTGCCAGCAGGCAAAACTACCGGGACCGGGAGACCCAGTACTTC. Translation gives CASRQNYRDRETQYF. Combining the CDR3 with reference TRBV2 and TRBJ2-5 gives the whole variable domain EPEVTQTPSHQVTQMGQEVILRCVPISNHLYFYWYRQILGQKVEFLVSFYNNEISEKSEIFDDQFSVERPDGSNFTLKIRSTKLEDSAMYFCASRQNYRDRETQYFGPGTRLLVL.

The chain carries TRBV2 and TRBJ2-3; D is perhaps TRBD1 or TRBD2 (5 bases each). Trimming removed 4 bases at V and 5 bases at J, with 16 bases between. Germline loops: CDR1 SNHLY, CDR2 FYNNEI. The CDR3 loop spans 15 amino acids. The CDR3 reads CASSGAGRAGDTQYF. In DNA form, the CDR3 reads TGTGCCAGCAGTGGGGCGGGCAGGGCGGGAGATACGCAGTATTTT.

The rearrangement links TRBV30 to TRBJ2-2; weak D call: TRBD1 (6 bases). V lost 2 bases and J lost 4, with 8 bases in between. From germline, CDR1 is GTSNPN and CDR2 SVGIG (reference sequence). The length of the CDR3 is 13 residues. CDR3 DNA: TGTGCCTGGAGTACAGGGATCACCGGGGAGCTGTTTTTT. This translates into CAWSTGITGELFF.

CDR3 protein: CASGGTGGLLNEKLFF. CDR3 nucleotide sequence: TGCGCCAGCGGGGGGACAGGGGGACTCCTTAATGAAAAACTGTTTTTT. V and J are TRBV4-3 and TRBJ1-4, with TRBD1 matching 11 bases. The germline gives CDR1 LGHNA, CDR2 YSLEER. V shed 8 bases and J 4 bases; nucleotides not matched to a gene: 9. The CDR3 length is 16 residues.

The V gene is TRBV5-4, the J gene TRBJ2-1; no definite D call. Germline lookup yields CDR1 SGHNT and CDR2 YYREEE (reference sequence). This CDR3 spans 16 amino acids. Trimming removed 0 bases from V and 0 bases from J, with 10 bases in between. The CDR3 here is CASSLVGSLSYNEQFF. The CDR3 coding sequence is TGTGCCAGCAGCTTGGTTGGCAGCCTCTCCTACAATGAGCAGTTCTTC. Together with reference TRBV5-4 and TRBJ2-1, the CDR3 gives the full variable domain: ETGVTQSPTHLIKTRGQQVTLRCSSQSGHNTVSWYQQALGQGPQFIFQYYREEENGRGNFPPRFSGLQFPNYSSELNVNALELDDSALYLCASSLVGSLSYNEQFFGPGTRLTVL.

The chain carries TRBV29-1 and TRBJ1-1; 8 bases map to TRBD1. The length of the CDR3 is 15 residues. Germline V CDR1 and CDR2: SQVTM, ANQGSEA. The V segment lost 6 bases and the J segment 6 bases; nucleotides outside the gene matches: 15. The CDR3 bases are TGCAGCGTCGCCCGCGGGACAGGCAGTCTGTCTGAAGCTTTCTTT. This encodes CSVARGTGSLSEAFF.

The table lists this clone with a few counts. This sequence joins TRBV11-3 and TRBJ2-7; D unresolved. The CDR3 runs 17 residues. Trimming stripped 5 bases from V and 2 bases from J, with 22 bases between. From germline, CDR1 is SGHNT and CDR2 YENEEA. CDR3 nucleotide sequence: TGTGCCAGCAGCCGAAACCCAGGAAAACCCCCGCCCTACGAGCAGTACTTC. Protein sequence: CASSRNPGKPPPYEQYF.

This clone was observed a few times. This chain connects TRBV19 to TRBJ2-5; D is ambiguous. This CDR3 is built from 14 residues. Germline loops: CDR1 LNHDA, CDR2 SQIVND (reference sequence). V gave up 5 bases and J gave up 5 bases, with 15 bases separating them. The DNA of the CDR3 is TGTGCCAGTAGTCCCCTCGGCAGGCCGGAGACCCAGTACTTC. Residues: CASSPLGRPETQYF.

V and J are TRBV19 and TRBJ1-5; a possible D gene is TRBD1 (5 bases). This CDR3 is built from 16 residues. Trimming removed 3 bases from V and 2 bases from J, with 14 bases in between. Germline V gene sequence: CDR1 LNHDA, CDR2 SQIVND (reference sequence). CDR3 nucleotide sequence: TGTGCCAGTAGTATTGCAGGGTTGGAGGGCAATCAGCCCCAGCATTTT. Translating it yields CASSIAGLEGNQPQHF. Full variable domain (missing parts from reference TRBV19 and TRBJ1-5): DGGITQSPKYLFRKEGQNVTLSCEQNLNHDAMYWYRQDPGQGLRLIYYSQIVNDFQKGDIAEGYSVSREKKESFPLTVTSAQKNPTAFYLCASSIAGLEGNQPQHFGDGTRLSIL.

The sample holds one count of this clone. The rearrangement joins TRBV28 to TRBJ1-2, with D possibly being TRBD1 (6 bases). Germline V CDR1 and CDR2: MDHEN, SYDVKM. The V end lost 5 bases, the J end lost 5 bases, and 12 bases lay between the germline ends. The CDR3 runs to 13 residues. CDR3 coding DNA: TGTGCCAGCAGTCAGGGGTCTGGGTATGGCTACACCTTC. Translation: CASSQGSGYGYTF.

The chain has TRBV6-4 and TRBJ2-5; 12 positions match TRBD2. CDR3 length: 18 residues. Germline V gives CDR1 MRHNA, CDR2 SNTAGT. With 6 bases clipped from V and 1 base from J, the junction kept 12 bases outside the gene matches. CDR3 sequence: CASRARTSGDPIQETQYF. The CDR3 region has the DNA TGTGCCAGCAGAGCTAGGACTAGCGGGGACCCGATCCAAGAGACCCAGTACTTC.

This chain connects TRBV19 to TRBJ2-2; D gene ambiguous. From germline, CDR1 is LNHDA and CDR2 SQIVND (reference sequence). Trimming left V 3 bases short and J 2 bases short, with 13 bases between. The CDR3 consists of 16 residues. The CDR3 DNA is TGTGCCAGTAGTATCGACCCGGTTCCTAACACCGGGGAGCTGTTTTTT. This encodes CASSIDPVPNTGELFF.

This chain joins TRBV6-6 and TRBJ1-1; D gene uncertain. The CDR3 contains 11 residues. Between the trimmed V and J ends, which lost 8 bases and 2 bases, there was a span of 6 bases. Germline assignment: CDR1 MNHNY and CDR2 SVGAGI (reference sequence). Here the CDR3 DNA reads TGTGCCAGCCCGGGAAACACTGAAGCTTTCTTT. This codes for CASPGNTEAFF.

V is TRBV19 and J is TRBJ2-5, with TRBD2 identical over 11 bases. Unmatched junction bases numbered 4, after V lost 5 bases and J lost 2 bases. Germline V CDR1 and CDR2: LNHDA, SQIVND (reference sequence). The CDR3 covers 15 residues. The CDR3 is CASSQGLAVQETQYF. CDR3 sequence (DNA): TGTGCCAGTAGTCAGGGACTAGCGGTGCAAGAGACCCAGTACTTC.

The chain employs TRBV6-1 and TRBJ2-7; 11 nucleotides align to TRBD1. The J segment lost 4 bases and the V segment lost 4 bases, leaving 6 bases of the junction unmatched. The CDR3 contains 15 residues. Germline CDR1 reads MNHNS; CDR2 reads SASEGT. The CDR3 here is CASSARTGGAYEQYF. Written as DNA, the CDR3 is TGTGCCAGCAGTGCCCGGACAGGGGGCGCATACGAGCAGTACTTC.

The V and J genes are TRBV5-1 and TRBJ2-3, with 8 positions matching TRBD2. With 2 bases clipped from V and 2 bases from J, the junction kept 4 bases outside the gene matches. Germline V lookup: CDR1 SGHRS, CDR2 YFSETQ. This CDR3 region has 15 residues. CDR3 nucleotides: TGCGCCAGCAGCTTTAGCGGGATAATCACAGATACGCAGTATTTT. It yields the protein CASSFSGIITDTQYF. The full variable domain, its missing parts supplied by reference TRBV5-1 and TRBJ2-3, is KAGVTQTPRYLIKTRGQQVTLSCSPISGHRSVSWYQQTPGQGLQFLFEYFSETQRNKGNFPGRFSGRQFSNSRSEMNVSTLELGDSALYLCASSFSGIITDTQYFGPGTRLTVL.

The CDR3 DNA is TGTGCCAGCGCCGGACTAGCGTCCTACGAGCAGTACTTC. Residues: CASAGLASYEQYF. This sequence joins TRBV21-1 and TRBJ2-7; the table's D call, TRBD2, was not checked against the DNA. TRBV21-1 is recorded as a pseudogene. The CDR3 consists of 13 residues.

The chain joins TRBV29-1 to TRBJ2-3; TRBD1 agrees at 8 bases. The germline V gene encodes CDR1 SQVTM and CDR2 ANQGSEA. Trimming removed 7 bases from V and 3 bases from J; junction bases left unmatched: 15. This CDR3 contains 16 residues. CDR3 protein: CSARGSQGAITDTQYF. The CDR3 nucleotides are TGCAGCGCCCGAGGGTCCCAGGGGGCGATTACAGATACGCAGTATTTT.

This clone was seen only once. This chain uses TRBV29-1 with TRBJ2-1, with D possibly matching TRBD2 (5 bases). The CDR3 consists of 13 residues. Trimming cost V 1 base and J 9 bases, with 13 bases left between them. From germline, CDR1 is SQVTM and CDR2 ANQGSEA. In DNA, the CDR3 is TGCAGCGTTGAAGGTAAGGGAGAGCTTGAGCAGTTCTTC. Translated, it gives CSVEGKGELEQFF.

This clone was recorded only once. The CDR3 DNA reads TGTGCCAGCAGGAGGGTCAGTAACACCGGGGAGCTGTTTTTT. Translation gives CASRRVSNTGELFF. This rearrangement joins TRBV6-9 to TRBJ2-2; weak D call: TRBD2 (5 bases). Germline-derived CDR1 and CDR2 are MNHGY and SVAAGI. With 6 bases removed from V and 2 bases from J, the gap between germline ends came to 10 bases. The CDR3 consists of 14 residues.

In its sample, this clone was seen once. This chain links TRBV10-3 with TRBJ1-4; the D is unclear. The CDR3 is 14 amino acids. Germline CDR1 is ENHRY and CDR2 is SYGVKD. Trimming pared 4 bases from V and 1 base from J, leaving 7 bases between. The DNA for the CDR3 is TGTGCCATCAGTGGGACGGGAACTAATGAAAAACTGTTTTTT. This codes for CAISGTGTNEKLFF.

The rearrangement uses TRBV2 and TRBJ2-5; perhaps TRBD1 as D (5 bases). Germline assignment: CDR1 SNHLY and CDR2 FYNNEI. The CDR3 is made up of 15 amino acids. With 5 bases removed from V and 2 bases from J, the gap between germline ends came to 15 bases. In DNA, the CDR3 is TGTGCCAGCAGTCGTCAGGGCGGCGGTCAAGAGACCCAGTACTTC. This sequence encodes CASSRQGGGQETQYF. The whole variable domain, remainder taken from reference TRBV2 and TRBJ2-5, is EPEVTQTPSHQVTQMGQEVILRCVPISNHLYFYWYRQILGQKVEFLVSFYNNEISEKSEIFDDQFSVERPDGSNFTLKIRSTKLEDSAMYFCASSRQGGGQETQYFGPGTRLLVL.

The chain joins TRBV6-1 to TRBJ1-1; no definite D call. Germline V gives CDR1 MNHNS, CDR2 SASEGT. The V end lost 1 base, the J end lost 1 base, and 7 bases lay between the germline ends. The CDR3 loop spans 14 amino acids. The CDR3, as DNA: TGTGCCAGCAGTGAAGTAAAGACGAACACTGAAGCTTTCTTT. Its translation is CASSEVKTNTEAFF.

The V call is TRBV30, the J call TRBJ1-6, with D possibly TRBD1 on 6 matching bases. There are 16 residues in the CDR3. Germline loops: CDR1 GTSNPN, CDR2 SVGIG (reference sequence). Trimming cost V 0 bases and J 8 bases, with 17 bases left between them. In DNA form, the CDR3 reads TGTGCCTGGAGTGTACAGGGTCCAGCCGTCGATTCACCCCTCCACTTT. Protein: CAWSVQGPAVDSPLHF.

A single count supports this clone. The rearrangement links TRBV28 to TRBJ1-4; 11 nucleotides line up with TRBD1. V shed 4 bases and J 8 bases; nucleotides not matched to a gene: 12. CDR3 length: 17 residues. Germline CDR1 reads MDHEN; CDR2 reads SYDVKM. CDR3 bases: TGTGCCAGCAGTTATGGCCTGGACAGGGGGCGCAGGGAAAAACTGTTTTTT. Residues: CASSYGLDRGRREKLFF.

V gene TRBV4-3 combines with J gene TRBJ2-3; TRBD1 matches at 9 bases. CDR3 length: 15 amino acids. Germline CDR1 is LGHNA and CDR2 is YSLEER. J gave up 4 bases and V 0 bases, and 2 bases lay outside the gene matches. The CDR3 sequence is CASSQEGTGSDTQYF. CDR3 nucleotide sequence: TGCGCCAGCAGCCAAGAAGGGACAGGGTCAGATACGCAGTATTTT.

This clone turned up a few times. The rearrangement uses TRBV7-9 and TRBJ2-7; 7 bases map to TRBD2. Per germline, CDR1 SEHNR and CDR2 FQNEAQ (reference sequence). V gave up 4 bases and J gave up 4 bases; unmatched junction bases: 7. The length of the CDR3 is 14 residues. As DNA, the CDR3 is TGTGCCAGCAGCTGGGACTACGGTGGGTACGAGCAGTACTTC. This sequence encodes CASSWDYGGYEQYF.

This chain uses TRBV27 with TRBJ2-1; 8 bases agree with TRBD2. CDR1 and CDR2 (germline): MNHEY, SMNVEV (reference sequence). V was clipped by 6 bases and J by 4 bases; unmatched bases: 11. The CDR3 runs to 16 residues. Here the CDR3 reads CASSKTRTSSYNEQFF. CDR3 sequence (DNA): TGTGCCAGCAGCAAAACCCGGACTAGCAGTTACAATGAGCAGTTCTTC.

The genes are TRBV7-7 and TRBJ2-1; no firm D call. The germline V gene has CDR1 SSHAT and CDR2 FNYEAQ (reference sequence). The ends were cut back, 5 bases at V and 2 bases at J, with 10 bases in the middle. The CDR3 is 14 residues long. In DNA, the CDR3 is TGTGCCAGCAGCCAGTCCTCGACCTACAATGAGCAGTTCTTC. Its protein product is CASSQSSTYNEQFF. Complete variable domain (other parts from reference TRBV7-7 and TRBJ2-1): GAGVSQSPRYKVTKRGQDVTLRCDPISSHATLYWYQQALGQGPEFLTYFNYEAQPDKSGLPSDRFSAERPEGSISTLTIQRTEQRDSAMYRCASSQSSTYNEQFFGPGTRLTVL.